The next 3 T cell receptor beta chains were all read from a single sample in a study of cytomegalovirus exposure and HLA in healthy donors. Produced via immunoSEQ multiplex PCR; TCRdb's table is partial and in-frame only. In the table there are some 340,000 clones, around 90% of which are singletons. The sample comprised PBMCs. Receptors were obtained from a woman in her 30s in good health and CMV-seropositive.

The chain employs TRBV7-3 and TRBJ2-3, with D maybe TRBD2 (7 bases). The CDR3 has 16 amino acids. V shed 5 bases and J shed 0 bases, with 15 bases lying between them. The germline V gene encodes CDR1 SGHTA and CDR2 FQGTGA. CDR3 residues: CASSPYGGASTDTQYF. CDR3 DNA sequence: TGTGCCAGCAGCCCTTATGGGGGGGCAAGCACAGATACGCAGTATTTT.

The rearrangement links TRBV11-1 to TRBJ2-2; D unresolved. CDR1 is SGHAT and CDR2 is FQDESV in the germline V gene (reference sequence). The CDR3 is made up of 14 amino acids. Trimming removed 1 base from V and 1 base from J, with 4 bases in between. The CDR3, as DNA: TGTGCCAGCAGCTTAGAACAGAACACCGGGGAGCTGTTTTTT. Protein: CASSLEQNTGELFF. The full variable domain, its missing parts supplied by reference TRBV11-1 and TRBJ2-2, is EAEVAQSPRYKITEKSQAVAFWCDPISGHATLYWYRQILGQGPELLVQFQDESVVDDSQLPKDRFSAERLKGVDSTLKIQPAELGDSAMYLCASSLEQNTGELFFGEGSRLTVL.

The chain uses TRBV27 and TRBJ2-1; TRBD2 aligns across 7 bases. The CDR3 spans 15 residues. The junction had 3 bases not matched to a gene; V was cut back by 2 bases and J by 2 bases. Per the germline V gene, CDR1 is MNHEY and CDR2 is SMNVEV (reference sequence). CDR3 loop: CASSLNLAAYNEQFF. As DNA, the CDR3 is TGTGCCAGCAGTTTAAATCTAGCGGCCTACAATGAGCAGTTCTTC.